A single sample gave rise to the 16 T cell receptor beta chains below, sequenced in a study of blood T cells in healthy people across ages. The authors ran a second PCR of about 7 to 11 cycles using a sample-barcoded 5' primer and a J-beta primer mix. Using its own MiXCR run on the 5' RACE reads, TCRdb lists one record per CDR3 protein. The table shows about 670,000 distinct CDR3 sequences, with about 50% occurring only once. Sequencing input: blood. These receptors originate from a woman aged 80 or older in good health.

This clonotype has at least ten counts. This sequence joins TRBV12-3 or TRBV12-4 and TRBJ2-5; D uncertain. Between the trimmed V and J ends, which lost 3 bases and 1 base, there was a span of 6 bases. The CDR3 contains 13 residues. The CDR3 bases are TGTGCCAGCAGTTTGTCAGCCCAAGAGACCCAGTACTTC. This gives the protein CASSLSAQETQYF.

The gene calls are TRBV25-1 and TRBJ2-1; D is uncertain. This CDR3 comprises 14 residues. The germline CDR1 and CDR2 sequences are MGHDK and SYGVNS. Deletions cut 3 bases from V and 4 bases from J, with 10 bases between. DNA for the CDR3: TGTGCCAGCAGTGAGCCCCTCGTGTACAATGAGCAGTTCTTC. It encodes CASSEPLVYNEQFF.

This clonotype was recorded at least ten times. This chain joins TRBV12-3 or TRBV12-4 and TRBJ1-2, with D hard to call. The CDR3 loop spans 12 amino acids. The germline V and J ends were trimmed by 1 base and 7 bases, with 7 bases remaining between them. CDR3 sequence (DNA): TGTGCCAGCAGTTTAGGGTCCCGTGGCTACACCTTC. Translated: CASSLGSRGYTF.

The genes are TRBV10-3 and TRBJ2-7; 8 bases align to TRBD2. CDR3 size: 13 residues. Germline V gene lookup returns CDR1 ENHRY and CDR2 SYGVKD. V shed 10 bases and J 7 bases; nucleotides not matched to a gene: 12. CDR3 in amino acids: CATLLAAGNEQYF. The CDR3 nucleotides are TGTGCCACCCTACTAGCGGCAGGCAATGAGCAGTACTTC.

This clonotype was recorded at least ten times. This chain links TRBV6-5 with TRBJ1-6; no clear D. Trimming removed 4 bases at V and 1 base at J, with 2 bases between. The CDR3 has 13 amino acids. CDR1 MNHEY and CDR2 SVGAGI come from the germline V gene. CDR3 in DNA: TGTGCCAGCAGTTCATCCTATAATTCACCCCTCCACTTT. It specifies CASSSSYNSPLHF.

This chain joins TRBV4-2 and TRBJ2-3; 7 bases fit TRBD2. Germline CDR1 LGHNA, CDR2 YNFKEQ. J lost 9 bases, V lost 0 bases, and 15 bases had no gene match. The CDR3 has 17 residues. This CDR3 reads CASSQEGSGRLTATQYF. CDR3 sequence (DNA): TGTGCCAGCAGCCAAGAGGGTAGCGGGCGTCTCACAGCCACGCAGTATTTT.

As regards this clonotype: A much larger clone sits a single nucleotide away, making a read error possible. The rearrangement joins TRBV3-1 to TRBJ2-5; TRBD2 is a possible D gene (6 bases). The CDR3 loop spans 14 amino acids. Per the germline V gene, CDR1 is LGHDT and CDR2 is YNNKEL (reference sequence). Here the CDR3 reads CAGSLGGREETQYF. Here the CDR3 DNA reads TGTGCCGGCAGCCTGGGAGGCAGAGAAGAGACCCAGTACTTC.

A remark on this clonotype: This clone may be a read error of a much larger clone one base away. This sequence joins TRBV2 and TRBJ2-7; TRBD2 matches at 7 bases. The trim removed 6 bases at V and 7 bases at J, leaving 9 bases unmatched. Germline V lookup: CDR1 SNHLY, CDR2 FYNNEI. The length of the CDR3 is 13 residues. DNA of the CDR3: TGTGCCAGCAGGGACGGGGGGAACAATGAGCAGTACTTC. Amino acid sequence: CASRDGGNNEQYF.

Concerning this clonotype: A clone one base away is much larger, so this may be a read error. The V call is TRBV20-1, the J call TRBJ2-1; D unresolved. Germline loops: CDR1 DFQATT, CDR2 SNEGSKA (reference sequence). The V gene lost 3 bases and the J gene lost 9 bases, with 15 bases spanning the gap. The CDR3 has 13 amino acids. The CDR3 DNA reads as TGCAGTGCTAGTGGGTCTCTAGTAAGTGAGCAGTTCTTC. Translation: CSASGSLVSEQFF.

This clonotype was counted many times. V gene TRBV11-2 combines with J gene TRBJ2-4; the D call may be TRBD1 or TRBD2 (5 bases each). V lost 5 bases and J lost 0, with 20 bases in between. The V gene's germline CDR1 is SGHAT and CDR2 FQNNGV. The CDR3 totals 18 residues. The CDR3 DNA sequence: TGTGCCAGCAGCCAGTGGGGGACCTCGCCGCTAGCCAAAAACATTCAGTACTTC. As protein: CASSQWGTSPLAKNIQYF.

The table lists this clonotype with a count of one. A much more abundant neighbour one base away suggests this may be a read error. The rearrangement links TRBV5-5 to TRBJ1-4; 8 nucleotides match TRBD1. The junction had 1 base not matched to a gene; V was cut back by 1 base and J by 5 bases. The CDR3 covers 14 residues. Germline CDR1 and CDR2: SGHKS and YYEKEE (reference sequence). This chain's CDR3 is CASSLTGGNEKLFF. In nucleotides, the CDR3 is TGTGCCAGCAGCTTGACAGGGGGGAATGAAAAACTGTTTTTT.

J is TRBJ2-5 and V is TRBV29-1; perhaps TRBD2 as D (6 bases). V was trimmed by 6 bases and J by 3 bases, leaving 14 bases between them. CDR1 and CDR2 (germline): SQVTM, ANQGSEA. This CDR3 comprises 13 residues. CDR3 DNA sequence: TGCAGCGTGAAAGATTCGGGAGAAGAGACCCAGTACTTC. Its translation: CSVKDSGEETQYF.

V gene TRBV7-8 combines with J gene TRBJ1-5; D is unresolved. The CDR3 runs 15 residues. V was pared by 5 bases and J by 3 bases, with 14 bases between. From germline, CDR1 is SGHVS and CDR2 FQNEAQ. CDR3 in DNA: TGTGCCAGCAGCCACAAACCGACTTCCAATCAGCCCCAGCATTTT. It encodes CASSHKPTSNQPQHF.

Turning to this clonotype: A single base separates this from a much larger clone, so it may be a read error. This CDR3 reads CASSFTVGLSSYEQYF. For the CDR3, the DNA is TGTGCCAGCAGCTTCACCGTGGGACTCAGCTCCTACGAGCAGTACTTC. The V call is TRBV7-8, the J call TRBJ2-7; weak D call: TRBD2 (6 bases). Germline V lookup: CDR1 SGHVS, CDR2 FQNEAQ. The CDR3 sequence is 16 residues long. V lost 3 bases and J lost 0, with 15 bases in between.

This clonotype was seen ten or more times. DNA for the CDR3: TGTGCCAGCAGCTTCCGGGACAGAAACAATGAGCAGTTCTTC. Amino acids: CASSFRDRNNEQFF. The chain combines TRBV3-1 with TRBJ2-1; 7 nucleotides line up with TRBD1. V trimming: 5 bases; J trimming: 5 bases; junction bases outside the gene matches: 6. The CDR3 consists of 14 residues. Germline values: CDR1 LGHDT, CDR2 YNNKEL (reference sequence).

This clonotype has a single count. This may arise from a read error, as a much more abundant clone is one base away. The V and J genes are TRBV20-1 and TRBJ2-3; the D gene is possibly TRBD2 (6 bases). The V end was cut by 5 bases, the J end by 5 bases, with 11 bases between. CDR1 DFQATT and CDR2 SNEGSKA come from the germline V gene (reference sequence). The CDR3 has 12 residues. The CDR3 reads CSAVSGVDTQYF. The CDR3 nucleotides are TGCAGTGCTGTTTCGGGGGTAGATACGCAGTATTTT.